A selection of T cell receptor beta chains follows, all from one sample in a study of blood T cell repertoires in COVID-19. Data came from immunoSEQ multiplex PCR; TCRdb stores just in-frame clones and leaves some out. The repertoire has about 20,000 clones, 70% to 90% of them found once; the top ten carry approximately 3.8%. Specimen: peripheral blood. Receptor source: a man in his fifties or sixties with active COVID-19. Both conserved end residues are part of each CDR3. The D gene is left open where the match is weak. Only some rows state a clone size, as once, few, many or a class for expanded clones.

abundance	d_gene	v_gene	j_gene	CDR3nt	CDR3aa
.	TRBD1	TRBV4-1	TRBJ1-1	TGCGCCAGCAGCAAACAGGGGGCGAACACTGAAGCTTTCTTT	CASSKQGANTEAFF
few	.	TRBV11-2	TRBJ1-2	TGTGCCAGCAGCTTGTACGGCTATGGCTACACCTTC	CASSLYGYGYTF
.	.	TRBV4-1	TRBJ1-1	TGCGCCAGCAGCCAAGGACTACTCACGCGCAGACGGAACACTGAAGCTTTCTTT	CASSQGLLTRRRNTEAFF
few	TRBD1	TRBV10-3	TRBJ1-5	TGTGCCATCAGTGAGTCGACAGGGACCTTCAATCAGCCCCAGCATTTT	CAISESTGTFNQPQHF
.	.	TRBV5-1	TRBJ1-1	TGCGCCAGCAGAGGGGTCGCGAACACTGAAGCTTTCTTT	CASRGVANTEAFF
.	TRBD1	TRBV7-2	TRBJ2-3	TGTGCCAGCAGCTTTGGGACAGGGTATGGGACAGATACGCAGTATTTT	CASSFGTGYGTDTQYF
.	.	TRBV15	TRBJ1-5	TGTGCCACCAGCAGAGACCCCGTTGCGGGTAGCAATCAGCCCCAGCATTTT	CATSRDPVAGSNQPQHF
.	.	TRBV19	TRBJ2-2	TGTGCCAGTAGTATAGGGCGGGCAAGCACCGGGGAGCTGTTTTTT	CASSIGRASTGELFF
.	TRBD1	TRBV18	TRBJ1-5	TGTGCCAGCTCCGAGCAGGGGGCTAGCAATCAGCCCCAGCATTTT	CASSEQGASNQPQHF
.	TRBD1	TRBV6-6	TRBJ1-4	TGTGCCAGCAGTTACGTCAGGGGGCCAACTAATGAAAAACTGTTTTTT	CASSYVRGPTNEKLFF
.	.	TRBV7-2	TRBJ1-1	TGTGCCAGCAGCTTCGGGATCTCATCGGGTGTAGCTTTCTTT	CASSFGISSGVAFF
.	.	TRBV10-3	TRBJ1-2	TGTGCCATCAGTGGGCGTGGACCGGGGAACTATGGCTACACCTTC	CAISGRGPGNYGYTF
.	.	TRBV30	TRBJ1-1	TGTGCCTGGAGTGAAGGAGTCGAGGAAGCTTTCTTT	CAWSEGVEEAFF
.	.	TRBV5-4	TRBJ2-4	TGTGCCAGCAGCTTCCGGCCAGGGGTGGCCAAAAACATTCAGTACTTC	CASSFRPGVAKNIQYF
.	.	TRBV27	TRBJ2-3	TGTGCCAGCATCAAGACAGCTAGCACAGATACGCAGTATTTT	CASIKTASTDTQYF
.	TRBD1	TRBV2	TRBJ2-3	TGTGCCAGTGCTGACAGGGGAGCTAGCACAGATACGCAGTATTTT	CASADRGASTDTQYF
.	.	TRBV7-2	TRBJ1-5	TGTGCCAGCAGCCTGGACAGCAGCAATCAGCCCCAGCATTTT	CASSLDSSNQPQHF
.	.	TRBV19	TRBJ1-1	TGTGCCAGTAGTATGGGGCAGGGGAACACTGAAGCTTTCTTT	CASSMGQGNTEAFF
.	.	TRBV5-1	TRBJ2-1	TGCGCCAGCAGCTTGGTACTTTCCGACAATGAGCAGTTCTTC	CASSLVLSDNEQFF
.	.	TRBV18	TRBJ1-1	TGTGCCAGCTCACCACAGCCGAACACTGAAGCTTTCTTT	CASSPQPNTEAFF
.	.	TRBV5-1	TRBJ2-3	TGCGCCAGCAGCTTTTCGGGCGGCGGGACGGATACGCAGTATTTT	CASSFSGGGTDTQYF
.	.	TRBV19	TRBJ2-3	TGTGCCAGTAGTATAGATTACACAGATACGCAGTATTTT	CASSIDYTDTQYF
few	.	TRBV6-2/TRBV6-3	TRBJ2-7	TGTGCCAGCAGTTATTGGGGGGGCGCCGAGCAGTACTTC	CASSYWGGAEQYF
.	.	TRBV20-1	TRBJ2-1	TGCAGTGCTAGTGGAGGGTCGGGACAATACAATGAGCAGTTCTTC	CSASGGSGQYNEQFF
.	.	TRBV18	TRBJ1-1	TGTGCCAGCTCACCACCGGGGCAGACAGCTTTCTTT	CASSPPGQTAFF
.	TRBD2	TRBV5-6	TRBJ2-1	TGTGCCAGCAGCTTGGGAAGCGGGGGGGCTGTGAATGAGCAGTTCTTC	CASSLGSGGAVNEQFF
once	TRBD2	TRBV5-4	TRBJ2-1	TGTGCCAGCGAGGACCGAGCGGGAGACCACAATGAGCAGTTCTTC	CASEDRAGDHNEQFF
once	.	TRBV7-2	TRBJ2-5	TGTGCCAGCAGCCTAGCCAGGGAGACCCAGTACTTC	CASSLARETQYF
.	.	TRBV18	TRBJ1-1	TGTGCCAGCTCGCTGGACAGTGAGGGAACTGAAGCTTTCTTT	CASSLDSEGTEAFF
.	.	TRBV5-4	TRBJ2-1	TGTGCCAGCACGCACGGGGGGCCCTCCTCCTACAATGAGCAGTTCTTC	CASTHGGPSSYNEQFF
.	TRBD1	TRBV3-1/TRBV3-2	TRBJ2-7	TGTGCCAGCAAAAGAGGACTCAGACAGGGAAATAACGAGCAGTACTTC	CASKRGLRQGNNEQYF
.	TRBD2	TRBV11-1	TRBJ2-2	TGTGCCAGCAGCCCCTGGGGACTAGCGAACACCGGGGAGCTGTTTTTT	CASSPWGLANTGELFF